Listed here are 25 T cell receptor beta chains from one sample, sequenced in a study of CXCR3-negative and CXCR3-positive naive CD8 T cells. The TRB cDNA libraries were prepared by 5' RACE with UMI labels. One entry per CDR3 protein, without DNA, is what TCRdb gives after re-calling the 5' RACE reads. This table holds 70,000 to 95,000 distinct CDR3 sequences. The sequenced sample was naive CXCR3- CD8+ T cells from blood. As to subset: CD45RO-CCR7+CD27+CD95- naive CD8+ T cells lacking CXCR3 (TNR3-). The receptors come from a human donor in good health. Some clones in this sample may be carry-over from other donors' samples.

The J gene is TRBJ2-4, the V gene TRBV4-1; no DNA is available, so the TRBD2 call from TCRdb remains unchecked. The length of the CDR3 is 17 residues. Germline CDR1 MGHRA, CDR2 YSYEKL. CDR3 protein: CASSPNPPLAGENIQYF.

The chain is built from TRBV7-9 and TRBJ1-6. Looked up from germline, CDR1 is SEHNR and CDR2 is FQNEAQ (reference sequence). The CDR3 is made up of 14 amino acids. The CDR3 loop reads CASSLVNTNSPLHF.

The chain is built from TRBV7-6 and TRBJ2-5; checking the TCRdb D call of TRBD2 is not possible without DNA. The CDR3 consists of 12 residues. Germline V CDR1 and CDR2: SGHVS, FNYEAQ. CDR3 loop: CASSRGGETQYF. The variable domain in full, completed from reference TRBV7-6 and TRBJ2-5, reads GAGVSQSPRYKVTKRGQDVALRCDPISGHVSLYWYRQALGQGPEFLTYFNYEAQQDKSGLPNDRFSAERPEGSISTLTIQRTEQRDSAMYRCASSRGGETQYFGPGTRLLVL.

The V and J genes are TRBV29-1 and TRBJ2-3. The CDR3 runs to 14 residues. Per the germline V gene, CDR1 is SQVTM and CDR2 is ANQGSEA. CDR3 protein: CSANEYLSTDTQYF.

V is TRBV15 and J is TRBJ2-7; absent DNA, TCRdb's TRBD1 call cannot be checked. CDR1 is LNHNV and CDR2 is YYDKDF in the germline V gene (reference sequence). The CDR3 totals 16 residues. Here the CDR3 reads CATSSLLGASGYEQYF.

The J gene is TRBJ2-1, the V gene TRBV6-4; TCRdb lists TRBD2, though no DNA is available to test this call. CDR3 length: 15 amino acids. CDR1 MRHNA and CDR2 SNTAGT come from the germline V gene. CDR3 protein: CASSDVSGDYNEQFF.

V and J are TRBV7-9 and TRBJ2-7; TCRdb's D gene call, TRBD2, goes unchecked for lack of DNA. This CDR3 is built from 19 residues. From germline, CDR1 is SEHNR and CDR2 FQNEAQ (reference sequence). The CDR3 reads CASRTTIGTSGGASREQYF.

The chain links TRBV7-6 to TRBJ2-1; TCRdb reports TRBD1, a call that lacks DNA to check it against. Per the germline V gene, CDR1 is SGHVS and CDR2 is FNYEAQ. CDR3 length: 18 residues. CDR3 amino acids: CASSLALWGGASYNEQFF.

The chain employs TRBV7-6 and TRBJ1-5; as DNA is missing, the TRBD1 call by TCRdb cannot be tested. CDR1 SGHVS and CDR2 FNYEAQ come from the germline V gene. This CDR3 region has 17 residues. This CDR3 reads CASSLGTGGGSNQPQHF.

This chain links TRBV28 with TRBJ1-5; TCRdb names TRBD1, which stays unverified in the absence of DNA. CDR3 length: 14 residues. Germline V gene lookup returns CDR1 MDHEN and CDR2 SYDVKM. The CDR3 here is CATVRQSSNQPQHF.

The genes are TRBV7-2 and TRBJ2-7. The CDR3 sequence is 14 residues long. Germline values: CDR1 SGHTA, CDR2 FQGNSA. CDR3 residues: CASSLGVASYEQYF.

J is TRBJ2-1 and V is TRBV12-3 or TRBV12-4; the D call from TCRdb, TRBD2, cannot be confirmed without DNA. This CDR3 contains 14 residues. CDR3 sequence reads: CASSKLAGDNEQFF.

This rearrangement joins TRBV6-2 or TRBV6-3 to TRBJ2-7; with no DNA, the TCRdb D assignment of TRBD1 cannot be verified. CDR1 and CDR2 (germline): MNHEY, SVGEGT. The CDR3 loop spans 15 amino acids. The CDR3 protein is CASSKLYRGSYEQYF.

V and J are TRBV29-1 and TRBJ2-7; TCRdb selects TRBD1, and the lack of DNA leaves this call unchecked. CDR3 length equals 13 residues. Germline CDR1 is SQVTM and CDR2 is ANQGSEA. CDR3 sequence: CSVTGTGVVEQYF.

This sequence joins TRBV5-5 and TRBJ2-5. Germline-derived CDR1 and CDR2 are SGHKS and YYEKEE (reference sequence). The CDR3 is made up of 13 amino acids. Here the CDR3 reads CASSLATVETQYF.

This sequence joins TRBV4-1 and TRBJ1-1; TCRdb proposes TRBD1, but this gene call is untestable without DNA. The length of the CDR3 is 17 residues. Germline V CDR1 and CDR2: MGHRA, YSYEKL. This CDR3 is CASSQDGRTGANTEAFF.

V is TRBV29-1 and J is TRBJ2-7; TCRdb designates TRBD1, a call that cannot be tested without DNA. This CDR3 is 15 amino acids long. Germline loops: CDR1 SQVTM, CDR2 ANQGSEA. CDR3 residues: CSVKPEGRPKDEQYF.

The chain joins TRBV7-9 to TRBJ2-1; TCRdb's D gene call, TRBD1, goes unchecked for lack of DNA. CDR1 is SEHNR and CDR2 is FQNEAQ in the germline V gene (reference sequence). The CDR3 has 15 residues. The CDR3 loop reads CAGSLLDRGYNEQFF.

The chain's CDR3 is CASSSSEYNSPLHF. The rearrangement links TRBV28 to TRBJ1-6. The CDR3 consists of 14 residues. The germline V gene encodes CDR1 MDHEN and CDR2 SYDVKM. Based on the CDR3 plus reference TRBV28 and TRBJ1-6, the full variable domain is DVKVTQSSRYLVKRTGEKVFLECVQDMDHENMFWYRQDPGLGLRLIYFSYDVKMKEKGDIPEGYSVSREKKERFSLILESASTNQTSMYLCASSSSEYNSPLHFGNGTRLTVT.

V and J are TRBV11-2 and TRBJ1-1; TCRdb's assignment of TRBD1 cannot be checked, as there is no DNA. The germline V gene has CDR1 SGHAT and CDR2 FQNNGV. This CDR3 has 17 amino acids. CDR3 residues: CASSLGPGQGQVTEAFF.

The CDR3 loop reads CASEGPYSNQPQHF. The rearrangement joins TRBV28 to TRBJ1-5. CDR3 length equals 14 residues. The germline V gene has CDR1 MDHEN and CDR2 SYDVKM.

The genes are TRBV14 and TRBJ2-7. This CDR3 region has 14 residues. The germline V gene encodes CDR1 SGHDN and CDR2 FVKESK. CDR3 loop: CASSQDPYSYEQYF.

The rearrangement links TRBV3-1 to TRBJ2-7. Germline V gene lookup returns CDR1 LGHDT and CDR2 YNNKEL (reference sequence). The CDR3 runs 14 residues. CDR3 amino acids: CASSQVEVPYEQYF.

V and J are TRBV20-1 and TRBJ2-7; lacking DNA, the TRBD1 call made by TCRdb goes unchecked. CDR1 and CDR2 (germline): DFQATT, SNEGSKA (reference sequence). The CDR3 spans 14 residues. CDR3 region: CSAQSGTGGNEQYF.

The V gene is TRBV4-1, the J gene TRBJ1-2. Germline V gene data show CDR1 as MGHRA and CDR2 as YSYEKL. This CDR3 comprises 14 residues. The chain's CDR3 is CASSRGPRLGGYTF.